These T cell receptor beta chains were read from a single sample in a study of post-analysis software for immune sequencing data. TCRdb passed the PCR reads through MiXCR, listing each CDR3 protein once. The repertoire has more than 450,000 distinct CDR3 sequences, 34% of them found once; the top ten carry less than 6%. The specimen sequenced was blood. The receptors derive from a girl aged 2-17 years with multiple sclerosis. Each CDR3 is given with its conserved first and last residue. The D gene is left open where the match is weak. Rows give clone size only sometimes, using once, few, many, or a class for an expanded clone.

j_gene | len | v_gene | d_gene | abundance | CDR3aa | CDR3nt
TRBJ2-1 | 11 | TRBV20-1 | NA | NA | CSARGGSEQFF | TGCAGTGCTAGAGGGGGAAGTGAGCAGTTCTTC
TRBJ2-1 | 16 | TRBV7-2 | TRBD2 | NA | CASSLARAGGGNEQFF | TGTGCCAGCAGCTTAGCGAGAGCGGGGGGCGGGAATGAGCAGTTCTTC
TRBJ2-3 | 16 | TRBV15 | NA | NA | CATSRPVSGDQVTQYF | TGTGCCACCAGCAGGCCCGTCTCGGGGGACCAAGTTACGCAGTATTTT
TRBJ2-2 | 14 | TRBV20-1 | TRBD2 | NA | CSATGLANTGELFF | TGCAGTGCTACGGGACTAGCAAACACCGGGGAGCTGTTTTTT
TRBJ1-5 | 14 | TRBV29-1 | NA | NA | CSVERSWGNQPQHF | TGCAGCGTTGAACGTTCATGGGGCAATCAGCCCCAGCATTTT
TRBJ2-5 | 16 | TRBV10-3 | NA | NA | CAISTGRGAGPETQYF | TGTGCCATCAGTACTGGACGGGGGGCCGGTCCTGAGACCCAGTACTTC
TRBJ2-5 | 15 | TRBV11-2 | NA | NA | CASSFFVGERETQYF | TGTGCCAGCAGCTTTTTTGTAGGGGAACGTGAGACCCAGTACTTC
TRBJ2-4 | 17 | TRBV20-1 | TRBD2 | few | CSASLAGGPVTKNIQYF | TGCAGTGCCAGTCTAGCGGGGGGGCCAGTAACCAAAAACATTCAGTACTTC
TRBJ2-7 | 15 | TRBV5-1 | TRBD1 | few | CASSSTGDVSDEQYF | TGCGCCAGCAGCAGTACAGGGGATGTTTCCGACGAGCAGTACTTC
TRBJ1-2 | 15 | TRBV12-3/TRBV12-4 | NA | NA | CTSSLVGVANYGYTF | TGTACCAGCAGTTTAGTTGGGGTAGCTAACTATGGCTACACCTTC
TRBJ1-2 | 14 | TRBV2 | NA | NA | CASSEEVGSYGYTF | TGTGCCAGCAGTGAAGAAGTCGGGTCCTATGGCTACACCTTC
TRBJ2-5 | 19 | TRBV5-1 | TRBD2 | NA | CASSLRASGGAPYQETQYF | TGCGCCAGCAGCCTAAGGGCTAGCGGGGGGGCCCCCTACCAAGAGACCCAGTACTTC
TRBJ2-1 | 15 | TRBV20-1 | TRBD2 | NA | CSASGRLAGGHEQFF | TGCAGTGCTAGCGGAAGGCTAGCGGGGGGGCACGAGCAGTTCTTC
TRBJ1-5 | 18 | TRBV12-3/TRBV12-4 | TRBD1 | NA | CASSLGQGAGSGNQPQHF | TGTGCCAGCAGTTTAGGGCAGGGGGCTGGATCGGGCAATCAGCCCCAGCATTTT
TRBJ2-2 | 17 | TRBV10-1 | TRBD2 | NA | CASSEGLAGENTGERFF | TGCGCCAGCAGTGAGGGATTAGCGGGGGAGAACACCGGGGAGCGGTTTTTT
TRBJ2-7 | 18 | TRBV7-9 | TRBD2 | few | CASSLGLAGGQNSYEQYF | TGTGCCAGCAGCCTGGGACTAGCGGGGGGCCAAAACTCCTACGAGCAGTACTTC
TRBJ1-5 | 15 | TRBV5-1 | NA | NA | CASSLYPGFNQPQHF | TGCGCCAGCAGCTTGTATCCAGGTTTCAATCAGCCCCAGCATTTT
TRBJ2-5 | 17 | TRBV10-3 | NA | many | CAISESIGRGPDYAQYF | TGTGCCATCAGTGAGTCGATTGGCAGGGGACCCGATTATGCCCAGTACTTC
TRBJ1-1 | 15 | TRBV2 | NA | few | CASRGNPRKNTEAFF | TGTGCCAGCAGGGGAAACCCCCGGAAGAACACTGAAGCTTTCTTT
TRBJ1-2 | 12 | TRBV29-1 | NA | NA | CSVERGRSGYTF | TGCAGCGTTGAAAGGGGACGTAGTGGCTACACCTTC
TRBJ2-7 | 14 | TRBV24-1 | NA | once | CATSDRGRGHEQYF | TGTGCCACCAGTGACCGGGGCAGGGGTCACGAGCAGTACTTC
TRBJ2-5 | 16 | TRBV4-1 | NA | NA | CASSQVGLPQGETQYF | TGCGCCAGCAGCCAAGTCGGGCTCCCCCAGGGAGAGACCCAGTACTTC
TRBJ2-5 | 13 | TRBV15 | NA | NA | CATSTSSRETQYF | TGTGCCACCAGCACGTCCAGCCGGGAGACCCAGTACTTC
TRBJ2-5 | 11 | TRBV29-1 | NA | few | CSVEDYETQYF | TGCAGCGTTGAGGACTATGAGACCCAGTACTTC
TRBJ2-5 | 17 | TRBV5-1 | NA | once | CASSLEGSRIRPETQYF | TGCGCCAGCAGCTTGGAGGGGTCCAGGATCCGGCCGGAGACCCAGTACTTC
TRBJ2-7 | 14 | TRBV6-1 | TRBD1 | NA | CASSPGTGYNEQYF | TGTGCCAGCAGTCCCGGGACAGGGTACAACGAGCAGTACTTC
TRBJ2-1 | 14 | TRBV20-1 | TRBD2 | NA | CSTRGAGGNNEQFF | TGCAGTACTAGAGGAGCGGGGGGTAACAATGAGCAGTTCTTC
TRBJ1-1 | 14 | TRBV19 | TRBD1 | NA | CASKDRLMNTEAFF | TGTGCCAGTAAGGACAGGCTCATGAACACTGAAGCTTTCTTT
TRBJ2-7 | 14 | TRBV6-1 | TRBD1 | few | CASALRTGPYEQYF | TGTGCCAGCGCCTTGCGGACAGGCCCCTACGAGCAGTACTTC
TRBJ2-5 | 16 | TRBV12-3/TRBV12-4 | TRBD2 | NA | CASSLDGGANQETQYF | TGTGCCAGCAGTTTAGACGGGGGGGCGAACCAAGAGACCCAGTACTTC
TRBJ2-7 | 16 | TRBV5-1 | NA | few | CASSQDAGQQSYEQYF | TGCGCCAGCAGCCAAGATGCGGGACAACAGTCCTACGAGCAGTACTTC
TRBJ2-7 | 15 | TRBV12-3/TRBV12-4 | NA | few | CASSLWANTLHEQYF | TGTGCCAGCAGTTTATGGGCTAATACCCTCCACGAGCAGTACTTC
TRBJ2-1 | 14 | TRBV2 | TRBD1 | NA | CASSISGTEYAQFF | TGTGCCAGCAGTATATCCGGGACAGAATATGCGCAGTTCTTC
TRBJ2-7 | 11 | TRBV12-3/TRBV12-4 | NA | NA | CASSEVYEQYF | TGTGCCAGCAGCGAGGTCTACGAGCAGTACTTC
TRBJ1-1 | 15 | TRBV28 | NA | few | CASSQLVPPTGEAFF | TGTGCCAGCAGTCAGTTAGTCCCCCCCACCGGTGAAGCTTTCTTT